The clone carrying this T cell receptor (beta chain) was recorded once. This entry comes from a study of cytomegalovirus exposure and HLA in healthy donors. A multiplex PCR was run with 60 Vbeta primers and 13 Jbeta primers. The protocol was immunoSEQ multiplex PCR, while the TCRdb copy is restricted to in-frame clones and leaves out a portion. Of 100,000 to 150,000 clones in the sample, about three quarters were seen once. This CDR3 has 14 residues. V was pared by 4 bases and J by 7 bases, with 10 bases of the junction left unmatched. CDR1 is SGHDT, CDR2 YYEEEE, per germline. This TCR was sampled from a man between 40 and 49 years old in good health and CMV-seropositive. This chain links TRBV5-6 with TRBJ2-7; 8 nucleotides line up with TRBD1. Sequences were obtained from PBMCs. CDR3 region: CASSVDRGSGEQYF. CDR3 DNA: TGTGCCAGCAGCGTCGACAGGGGTTCTGGGGAGCAGTACTTC.